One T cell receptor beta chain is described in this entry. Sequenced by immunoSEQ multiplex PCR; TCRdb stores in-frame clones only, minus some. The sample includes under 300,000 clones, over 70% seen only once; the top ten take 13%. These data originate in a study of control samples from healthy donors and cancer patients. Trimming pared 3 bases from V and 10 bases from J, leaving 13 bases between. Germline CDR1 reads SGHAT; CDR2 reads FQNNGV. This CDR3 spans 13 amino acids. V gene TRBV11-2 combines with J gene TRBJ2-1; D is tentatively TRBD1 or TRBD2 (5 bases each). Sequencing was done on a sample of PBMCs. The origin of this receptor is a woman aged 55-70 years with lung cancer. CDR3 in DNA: TGTGCCAGCAGCTTTGGAGGAGAGGGGGAGCAGTTCTTC. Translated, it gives CASSFGGEGEQFF. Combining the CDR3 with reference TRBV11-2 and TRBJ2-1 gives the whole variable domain EAGVAQSPRYKIIEKRQSVAFWCNPISGHATLYWYQQILGQGPKLLIQFQNNGVVDDSQLPKDRFSAERLKGVDSTLKIQPAKLEDSAVYLCASSFGGEGEQFFGPGTRLTVL.